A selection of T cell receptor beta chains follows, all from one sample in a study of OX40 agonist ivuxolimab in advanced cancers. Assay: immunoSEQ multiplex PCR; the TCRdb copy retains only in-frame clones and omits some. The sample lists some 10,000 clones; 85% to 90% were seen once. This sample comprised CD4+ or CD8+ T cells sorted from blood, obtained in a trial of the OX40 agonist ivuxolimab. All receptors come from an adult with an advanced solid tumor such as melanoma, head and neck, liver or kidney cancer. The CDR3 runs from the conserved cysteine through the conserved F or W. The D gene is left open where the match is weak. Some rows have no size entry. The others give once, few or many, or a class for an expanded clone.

TGTGCCAGCAGCCCCTTAGGGGGGGCCTACGAGCAGTACTTC,CASSPLGGAYEQYF,.,14,TRBV4-2,TRBJ2-7,.
TGTGCCAGCAGTGAAGCGAGAGGGTCAGCGCACTATGGCTACACCTTC,CASSEARGSAHYGYTF,.,16,TRBV6-1,TRBJ1-2,.
TGTGCCAGCTCACCAGGGGCGGGGGGCAACTACAATGAGCAGTTCTTC,CASSPGAGGNYNEQFF,hyperexpanded,16,TRBV18,TRBJ2-1,TRBD2
TGTGCCAGCAGCTCACTACAGGGGCACTACGAGCAGTACTTC,CASSSLQGHYEQYF,.,14,TRBV7-9,TRBJ2-7,TRBD1
TGCGCCAGCAGCCCATGGACTAGCGGGGTCACAGATACGCAGTATTTT,CASSPWTSGVTDTQYF,.,16,TRBV5-1,TRBJ2-3,TRBD2
TGTGCCAGTAGTCCTAATAGCAATCAGCCCCAGCATTTT,CASSPNSNQPQHF,.,13,TRBV19,TRBJ1-5,.
TGTGCCAGCAGTTACCGTCTGGACGGGACAATGGATGGCTACACCTTC,CASSYRLDGTMDGYTF,.,16,TRBV6-5,TRBJ1-2,.
TGTGCCAGCAGTACAGGGGGGGACGAGCAGTACTTC,CASSTGGDEQYF,.,12,TRBV27,TRBJ2-7,.
TGTGCCAGCAGCCAGGACAGGGGGCGTTATTCACCCCTCCACTTT,CASSQDRGRYSPLHF,.,15,TRBV14,TRBJ1-6,TRBD1
TGCGCCAGCAGTTTAGCGGGGGGCACTCCCCTCTCCTACGAGCAGTACTTC,CASSLAGGTPLSYEQYF,.,17,TRBV27,TRBJ2-7,TRBD2
TGTGCCAGCATGGGGGATTTCAGGGTGGACGAGCAGTACTTC,CASMGDFRVDEQYF,.,14,TRBV6-1,TRBJ2-7,.
TGTGCCAGCAGCGCCACAGGTCTCGTCACAGATACGCAGTATTTT,CASSATGLVTDTQYF,once,15,TRBV6-5,TRBJ2-3,.
TGTGCCAGCACTCGAATATCAGCTAACTATGGCTACACCTTC,CASTRISANYGYTF,.,14,TRBV6-1,TRBJ1-2,.
TGTGCCAGCAGTCCCGAGATAGGGACAGCCTACGAGCAGTACTTC,CASSPEIGTAYEQYF,.,15,TRBV27,TRBJ2-7,TRBD1
TGTGCCAGCAGCTTAGGTGCTGGGAACACGGCTTATGGCTACACCTTC,CASSLGAGNTAYGYTF,few,16,TRBV7-8,TRBJ1-2,.
TGTGCCAGTAGTAGTCCCGGACAGGGTTTTAGCAATCAGCCCCAGCATTTT,CASSSPGQGFSNQPQHF,.,17,TRBV19,TRBJ1-5,TRBD1
TGTGCCAGCAGCTTATTCGATACGCAGTATTTT,CASSLFDTQYF,.,11,TRBV27,TRBJ2-3,.
TGTGCCAGCAGTTTGTATCAGGGAGCAACTAATGAAAAACTGTTTTTT,CASSLYQGATNEKLFF,.,16,TRBV27,TRBJ1-4,.
TGTGCCAGCAGCTTGGATCCCCTCTACGAGCAGTACTTC,CASSLDPLYEQYF,.,13,TRBV5-6,TRBJ2-7,.
TGTGCCAGCAGTGACTCAGGGGCGAACACCGGGGAGCTGTTTTTT,CASSDSGANTGELFF,.,15,TRBV6-4,TRBJ2-2,.
TGTGCCAGCAGTTACTCACAGGTTTCACCCTATGGCTACACCTTC,CASSYSQVSPYGYTF,.,15,TRBV6-5,TRBJ1-2,.
TGTGCCAGCAGCTTGACGGCTGACTATGGCTACACCTTC,CASSLTADYGYTF,.,13,TRBV5-4,TRBJ1-2,.
TGTGCCAGCAGCTTGGGACAGGGGGCCTACGAGCAGTACTTC,CASSLGQGAYEQYF,.,14,TRBV5-5,TRBJ2-7,TRBD1
TGTGCCACCAGCAGAGAGAATAGCGGGGGGAGTGAGACCCAGTACTTC,CATSRENSGGSETQYF,.,16,TRBV15,TRBJ2-5,TRBD2
TGTGCCAGCAGCTACCATACAGGGAACTATGGCTACACCTTC,CASSYHTGNYGYTF,.,14,TRBV5-4,TRBJ1-2,.
TGTGCCAGCAGCGTAGGGAACACCGGGGAGCTGTTTTTT,CASSVGNTGELFF,few,13,TRBV9,TRBJ2-2,.
TGCGCCAGCAGCCAAGCAATAGGAGCGTACGAGCAGTACTTC,CASSQAIGAYEQYF,.,14,TRBV4-1,TRBJ2-7,.
TGTGCCAGCGGTATCCAACCTGATTCACCCCTCCACTTT,CASGIQPDSPLHF,.,13,TRBV28,TRBJ1-6,.
TGTGCCAGCAGCCATCCTAGCGGGGGGGCTCATGAGCAGTTCTTC,CASSHPSGGAHEQFF,.,15,TRBV6-5,TRBJ2-1,TRBD2
TGTGCCAGTAGTATTGGGGCTAGCGTCGTGGACGAGCAGTACTTC,CASSIGASVVDEQYF,.,15,TRBV19,TRBJ2-7,.
TGTGCCAGCAGCGGGCTTGGCGGGGGTTACAATGAGCAGTTCTTC,CASSGLGGGYNEQFF,once,15,TRBV7-6,TRBJ2-1,TRBD2
TGTGCCAGCAGCTCCGGGACAGCGATCTACGAGCAGTACTTC,CASSSGTAIYEQYF,.,14,TRBV7-9,TRBJ2-7,TRBD1
TGTGCCAGCAGTGAACTGGACAGCTATCAGCCCCAGCATTTT,CASSELDSYQPQHF,.,14,TRBV6-1,TRBJ1-5,.
TGTGCCAGCAAGGACCCGGCTGAGTACTTC,CASKDPAEYF,.,10,TRBV7-8,TRBJ2-7,.
TGTGCCAGCAGTCAACTTCGCTCTGGAAACACCATATATTTT,CASSQLRSGNTIYF,.,14,TRBV7-8,TRBJ1-3,.